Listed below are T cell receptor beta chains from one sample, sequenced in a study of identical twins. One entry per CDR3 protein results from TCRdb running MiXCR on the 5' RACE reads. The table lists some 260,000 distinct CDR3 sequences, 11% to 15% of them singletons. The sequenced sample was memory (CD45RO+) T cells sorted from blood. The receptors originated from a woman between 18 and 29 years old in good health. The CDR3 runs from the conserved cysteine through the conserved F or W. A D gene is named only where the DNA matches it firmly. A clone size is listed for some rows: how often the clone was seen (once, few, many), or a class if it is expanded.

CDR3nt: TGTGCCAGCAGCCAAGAAGGAGGGAGTAACGAGCAGTACTTC
CDR3aa: CASSQEGGSNEQYF
j_gene: TRBJ2-7
d_gene: -
abundance: -
v_gene: TRBV3-1

CDR3nt: TGTGCCAGCAGGCCGACTAGCGGGAGTCTAAGCGAGCAGTACTTC
CDR3aa: CASRPTSGSLSEQYF
j_gene: TRBJ2-7
d_gene: TRBD2
abundance: -
v_gene: TRBV25-1

CDR3nt: TGTGCCAGCAGCTTAGGTGGGCGGACTGAAGCTTTCTTT
CDR3aa: CASSLGGRTEAFF
j_gene: TRBJ1-1
d_gene: -
abundance: -
v_gene: TRBV7-2

CDR3nt: TGTGCCAGCAGTGAACGGGCAGTTTCTGGCTACACCTTC
CDR3aa: CASSERAVSGYTF
j_gene: TRBJ1-2
d_gene: -
abundance: few
v_gene: TRBV6-1

CDR3nt: TGCGCCAGCAGCTTGGCAGCGGGGGCACTTTACGAGCAGTACTTC
CDR3aa: CASSLAAGALYEQYF
j_gene: TRBJ2-7
d_gene: TRBD2
abundance: -
v_gene: TRBV5-1

CDR3nt: TGTGCCACCTCATTTAGCGGGAGCTGGACCGGGGAGCTGTTTTTT
CDR3aa: CATSFSGSWTGELFF
j_gene: TRBJ2-2
d_gene: TRBD2
abundance: -
v_gene: TRBV27

CDR3nt: TGTGCCAGCAGTTTAGATACAGGGGGGAACACTGAAGCTTTCTTT
CDR3aa: CASSLDTGGNTEAFF
j_gene: TRBJ1-1
d_gene: TRBD1
abundance: many
v_gene: TRBV12-3/TRBV12-4

CDR3nt: TGTAGTGCTAGAGGGGACACCAAAGAGACCCAGTACTTC
CDR3aa: CSARGDTKETQYF
j_gene: TRBJ2-5
d_gene: -
abundance: once
v_gene: TRBV20-1

CDR3nt: TGTGCCAGCGGCGAGACAGGGGGGACGAACACCGGGGAGCTGTTTTTT
CDR3aa: CASGETGGTNTGELFF
j_gene: TRBJ2-2
d_gene: -
abundance: few
v_gene: TRBV21-1

CDR3nt: TGTGCCAGCAGCCGGGACTTTGTGAATGAGCAGTTCTTC
CDR3aa: CASSRDFVNEQFF
j_gene: TRBJ2-1
d_gene: -
abundance: -
v_gene: TRBV2

CDR3nt: TGCAGTGCTAGAGATCCGGGCAGGGGTGGCTACACCTTC
CDR3aa: CSARDPGRGGYTF
j_gene: TRBJ1-2
d_gene: -
abundance: few
v_gene: TRBV20-1

CDR3nt: TGCGCCAGCAGACCGGACATAGGGACGCAGTATTTT
CDR3aa: CASRPDIGTQYF
j_gene: TRBJ2-3
d_gene: -
abundance: few
v_gene: TRBV5-1

CDR3nt: TGCGCCAGCAGCTTGTCCCTAGCGGGAGGGATATCCTACAATGAGCAGTTCTTC
CDR3aa: CASSLSLAGGISYNEQFF
j_gene: TRBJ2-1
d_gene: TRBD2
abundance: once
v_gene: TRBV5-1

CDR3nt: TGCAGCGTTCGGGACCAAGAGACCCAGTACTTC
CDR3aa: CSVRDQETQYF
j_gene: TRBJ2-5
d_gene: -
abundance: few
v_gene: TRBV29-1

CDR3nt: TGCAGTGCTAGGGTTAGTGGGAGCTCCTACGAGCAGTACTTC
CDR3aa: CSARVSGSSYEQYF
j_gene: TRBJ2-7
d_gene: -
abundance: -
v_gene: TRBV20-1

CDR3nt: TGTGCCAGCAGCCAAGCGCGGACAGGGGGGACCACCGGGGAGCTGTTTTTT
CDR3aa: CASSQARTGGTTGELFF
j_gene: TRBJ2-2
d_gene: TRBD1
abundance: few
v_gene: TRBV14

CDR3nt: TGTGCCAGCAGCTTAGTTCCAGGGGGAAATTCACCCCTCCACTTT
CDR3aa: CASSLVPGGNSPLHF
j_gene: TRBJ1-6
d_gene: TRBD1
abundance: few
v_gene: TRBV7-2

CDR3nt: TGTGCCAGCAGCTTAGCGGCTAGCGGGCGCACAGATACGCAGTATTTT
CDR3aa: CASSLAASGRTDTQYF
j_gene: TRBJ2-3
d_gene: TRBD2
abundance: many
v_gene: TRBV7-8

CDR3nt: TGTGCCAGCAGCCGAGGGGGCGCGGGAGAGACCCAGTACTTC
CDR3aa: CASSRGGAGETQYF
j_gene: TRBJ2-5
d_gene: TRBD1
abundance: few
v_gene: TRBV11-2

CDR3nt: TGTGCCGGGAATACTGGTCTGTACAATGAGCAGTTCTTC
CDR3aa: CAGNTGLYNEQFF
j_gene: TRBJ2-1
d_gene: -
abundance: many
v_gene: TRBV5-8

CDR3nt: TGTGCCAGCAGCTTCTCTGGGAAGCAGTACTTC
CDR3aa: CASSFSGKQYF
j_gene: TRBJ2-7
d_gene: -
abundance: once
v_gene: TRBV7-8

CDR3nt: TGTGCCAGCAGGCCAGGGGGCACCGGGGAGCTGTTTTTT
CDR3aa: CASRPGGTGELFF
j_gene: TRBJ2-2
d_gene: TRBD1
abundance: -
v_gene: TRBV12-3/TRBV12-4

CDR3nt: TGTGCCACCAGCAGAGAGGGACAGGGTAACTATGGCTACACCTTC
CDR3aa: CATSREGQGNYGYTF
j_gene: TRBJ1-2
d_gene: TRBD1
abundance: -
v_gene: TRBV15

CDR3nt: TGTGCCAGCAGCTTAGGTCGGGGACAGGGGTGGGGTAATGAGCAGTTCTTC
CDR3aa: CASSLGRGQGWGNEQFF
j_gene: TRBJ2-1
d_gene: TRBD1
abundance: few
v_gene: TRBV11-3

CDR3nt: TGCGCCAGCAGCTTGGTACAGGGGACTGGGGACACTGAAGCTTTCTTT
CDR3aa: CASSLVQGTGDTEAFF
j_gene: TRBJ1-1
d_gene: TRBD1
abundance: many
v_gene: TRBV5-1

CDR3nt: TGCAGTGCTGGAAGACTAGCGGGAGGGGGTCGGGAGACCCAGTACTTC
CDR3aa: CSAGRLAGGGRETQYF
j_gene: TRBJ2-5
d_gene: TRBD2
abundance: -
v_gene: TRBV20-1

CDR3nt: TGCAGTGCTAGTCCCGATTTGAACACTGAAGCTTTCTTT
CDR3aa: CSASPDLNTEAFF
j_gene: TRBJ1-1
d_gene: -
abundance: -
v_gene: TRBV20-1

CDR3nt: TGCAGTGCGCTAAGGACAAATTACAATGAGCAGTTCTTC
CDR3aa: CSALRTNYNEQFF
j_gene: TRBJ2-1
d_gene: -
abundance: -
v_gene: TRBV20-1

CDR3nt: TGTGCCAGCAGAAAGACAGGGGGCCGGGGGTCCCAGTACTTC
CDR3aa: CASRKTGGRGSQYF
j_gene: TRBJ2-5
d_gene: TRBD1
abundance: few
v_gene: TRBV6-1

CDR3nt: TGTGCCAGCAGCTCGGGCCTTCGCGAGGAGACCCAGTACTTC
CDR3aa: CASSSGLREETQYF
j_gene: TRBJ2-5
d_gene: -
abundance: few
v_gene: TRBV5-6

CDR3nt: TGTGCCAGCAGCCAACAGGGACAGATCTCTGGGGCCAACGTCCTGACTTTC
CDR3aa: CASSQQGQISGANVLTF
j_gene: TRBJ2-6
d_gene: TRBD1
abundance: -
v_gene: TRBV3-1

CDR3nt: TGTGCCAGCAGTTACCGACTAGCGGAGCTCACAGCTACGCAGTATTTT
CDR3aa: CASSYRLAELTATQYF
j_gene: TRBJ2-3
d_gene: TRBD2
abundance: few
v_gene: TRBV6-2/TRBV6-3

CDR3nt: TGTGCCAGCTCCAGGGGAATCGGGGCCAACGTCCTGACTTTC
CDR3aa: CASSRGIGANVLTF
j_gene: TRBJ2-6
d_gene: -
abundance: once
v_gene: TRBV2

CDR3nt: TGTGCCGGGGGGACAGCCACCTACGAGCAGTACTTC
CDR3aa: CAGGTATYEQYF
j_gene: TRBJ2-7
d_gene: -
abundance: few
v_gene: TRBV7-9

CDR3nt: TGCAGTGCCCGGGCCTCAGGGGACTACGAGCAGTACTTC
CDR3aa: CSARASGDYEQYF
j_gene: TRBJ2-7
d_gene: -
abundance: -
v_gene: TRBV20-1

CDR3nt: TGTGCCTGGAGGAAACTAGCGGGAGTGGGTGAGCAGTTCTTC
CDR3aa: CAWRKLAGVGEQFF
j_gene: TRBJ2-1
d_gene: TRBD2
abundance: few
v_gene: TRBV30

CDR3nt: TGTGCTAGTGCGGCCGGGCCTCAGAGCGGGAATGAGCAGTTCTTC
CDR3aa: CASAAGPQSGNEQFF
j_gene: TRBJ2-1
d_gene: -
abundance: many
v_gene: TRBV12-5

CDR3nt: TGTGCCAGCCTAAGGACTAGCGGAACCGGGCATACGCAGTATTTT
CDR3aa: CASLRTSGTGHTQYF
j_gene: TRBJ2-3
d_gene: TRBD2
abundance: -
v_gene: TRBV19

CDR3nt: TGTGCCAGCAACCTGGACGTTAGGAGCTACGAGCAGTACTTC
CDR3aa: CASNLDVRSYEQYF
j_gene: TRBJ2-7
d_gene: -
abundance: -
v_gene: TRBV12-3/TRBV12-4

CDR3nt: TGCGCCAGCAGCCAAGATTACCGCCAAATTAACATTCAGTACTTC
CDR3aa: CASSQDYRQINIQYF
j_gene: TRBJ2-4
d_gene: -
abundance: few
v_gene: TRBV4-3

CDR3nt: TGCAGTGCTGGTAGCGTCGGCAGACCCTACGAGCAGTACTTC
CDR3aa: CSAGSVGRPYEQYF
j_gene: TRBJ2-7
d_gene: -
abundance: -
v_gene: TRBV20-1

CDR3nt: TGTGCCACCAACTCACCAAGCGGGGATAATTCACCCCTCCACTTT
CDR3aa: CATNSPSGDNSPLHF
j_gene: TRBJ1-6
d_gene: -
abundance: -
v_gene: TRBV2

CDR3nt: TGTGCCAGCAGTGAACCGGGGACAAAAAACACAGATACGCAGTATTTT
CDR3aa: CASSEPGTKNTDTQYF
j_gene: TRBJ2-3
d_gene: -
abundance: few
v_gene: TRBV12-3/TRBV12-4

CDR3nt: TGTGCCAGCAGTTATCAACAGACATCAACTAATGAAAAACTGTTTTTT
CDR3aa: CASSYQQTSTNEKLFF
j_gene: TRBJ1-4
d_gene: -
abundance: many
v_gene: TRBV6-5

CDR3nt: TGTGCCAGCAGTTACGTCAACACCGGGGAGCTGTTTTTT
CDR3aa: CASSYVNTGELFF
j_gene: TRBJ2-2
d_gene: -
abundance: -
v_gene: TRBV6-6

CDR3nt: TGTGCCAGCAGTTTCCCGAATAACTACAACACTGAAGCTTTCTTT
CDR3aa: CASSFPNNYNTEAFF
j_gene: TRBJ1-1
d_gene: -
abundance: many
v_gene: TRBV12-3/TRBV12-4

CDR3nt: TGTGCCAGCAGTCGAGATCTAGCGGGGGGTGTTGAGCAGTTCTTC
CDR3aa: CASSRDLAGGVEQFF
j_gene: TRBJ2-1
d_gene: TRBD2
abundance: -
v_gene: TRBV7-2

CDR3nt: TGTGCCAGCAGCCAAGATGGTCAGACGGGCCAGTATTTT
CDR3aa: CASSQDGQTGQYF
j_gene: TRBJ2-3
d_gene: -
abundance: -
v_gene: TRBV4-2

CDR3nt: TGTGCCAGCTCACCAACAGGGTGGGAGACCCAGTACTTC
CDR3aa: CASSPTGWETQYF
j_gene: TRBJ2-5
d_gene: -
abundance: -
v_gene: TRBV18

CDR3nt: TGTGCCAGCAGCCGAACAGGGGACCGATCCTACGAGCAGTACTTC
CDR3aa: CASSRTGDRSYEQYF
j_gene: TRBJ2-7
d_gene: TRBD1
abundance: -
v_gene: TRBV7-9

CDR3nt: TGTGCCAGCAGACGCACAGGCACAGATACGCAGTATTTT
CDR3aa: CASRRTGTDTQYF
j_gene: TRBJ2-3
d_gene: -
abundance: few
v_gene: TRBV12-3/TRBV12-4

CDR3nt: TGCGCCAGCAGCTTGGTAGGGGCTTTAGTCAATGAGCAGTTCTTC
CDR3aa: CASSLVGALVNEQFF
j_gene: TRBJ2-1
d_gene: -
abundance: -
v_gene: TRBV5-1

CDR3nt: TGTGCCAGCAGGCTGGGCGTAATGGGGAGGGGTTGGGGTGAGCAGTTCTTC
CDR3aa: CASRLGVMGRGWGEQFF
j_gene: TRBJ2-1
d_gene: TRBD2
abundance: -
v_gene: TRBV27

CDR3nt: TGCAGTGCTGCCCCTAAAGGCCACGAGCAGTACTTC
CDR3aa: CSAAPKGHEQYF
j_gene: TRBJ2-7
d_gene: -
abundance: few
v_gene: TRBV20-1

CDR3nt: TGTGCCAGCAGTTTATTTGGAACAGGGGGTAACTATGGCTACACCTTC
CDR3aa: CASSLFGTGGNYGYTF
j_gene: TRBJ1-2
d_gene: TRBD1
abundance: few
v_gene: TRBV27

CDR3nt: TGCAGTGCACAGAGCCGGGACGGCAACACAGATACGCAGTATTTT
CDR3aa: CSAQSRDGNTDTQYF
j_gene: TRBJ2-3
d_gene: -
abundance: -
v_gene: TRBV20-1

CDR3nt: TGTGCCAGCAGCCGCCTCGGGGACGGCTACACCTTC
CDR3aa: CASSRLGDGYTF
j_gene: TRBJ1-2
d_gene: -
abundance: few
v_gene: TRBV3-1